These 23 T cell receptor beta chains share one sample of origin, sequenced in a study of blood T cells in healthy people across ages. Next came a second PCR, run for about 6 to 12 cycles, which used a sample-barcoded 5' primer along with a J-beta primer mix. TCRdb ran MiXCR on the 5' RACE reads and lists one entry per CDR3 protein. This sample carries around 870,000 distinct CDR3 sequences, around 26% of them seen once, and the ten largest clones take 15% to 20%. The material sequenced was blood. The source of these receptors is a woman aged 80 or older in good health.

Concerning this clonotype itself: This could be a read error, since a much larger clone is one nucleotide away. The chain combines TRBV9 with TRBJ2-3, with no clear D. The CDR3 runs 16 residues. CDR1 SGDLS and CDR2 YYNGEE come from the germline V gene. The CDR3, as DNA: TGTGCCAGCAGCGTAGGAAAGGGTGTTGCGGCAGATGCGCAGTATTTT. This encodes CASSVGKGVAADAQYF. The whole variable domain, filled in from reference TRBV9 and TRBJ2-3, reads DSGVTQTPKHLITATGQRVTLRCSPRSGDLSVYWYQQSLDQGLQFLIQYYNGEERAKGNILERFSAQQFPDLHSELNLSSLELGDSALYFCASSVGKGVAADAQYFGPGTRLTVL.

The chain links TRBV28 to TRBJ1-5, with D tentatively TRBD1 (6 bases). Looked up from germline, CDR1 is MDHEN and CDR2 is SYDVKM. CDR3 size: 15 residues. Trimming took off 8 bases at V and 3 bases at J, with 17 bases between the two ends. This CDR3 reads CASRHPRGSNQPQHF. As DNA, the CDR3 is TGTGCCAGCCGACATCCGAGGGGGTCCAATCAGCCCCAGCATTTT.

The rearrangement links TRBV7-2 to TRBJ2-5; D is unclear. The CDR3 totals 14 residues. Deletions cut 5 bases from V and 1 base from J, with 11 bases between. Germline-derived CDR1 and CDR2 are SGHTA and FQGNSA. CDR3 sequence (DNA): TGTGCCAGCAGCCTTGACACGTTCCAAGAGACCCAGTACTTC. It translates to CASSLDTFQETQYF. Supplemented by reference TRBV7-2 and TRBJ2-5, the full variable domain reads GAGVSQSPSNKVTEKGKDVELRCDPISGHTALYWYRQSLGQGLEFLIYFQGNSAPDKSGLPSDRFSAERTGGSVSTLTIQRTQQEDSAVYLCASSLDTFQETQYFGPGTRLLVL.

This clonotype was observed a handful of times. CDR3 nucleotides: TGCGCCAGCAGTTTTCCGACTAGCGGGGTCACAGATACGCAGTATTTT. This gives the protein CASSFPTSGVTDTQYF. V usage is TRBV5-1 and J usage is TRBJ2-3; TRBD2 matches 11 bases. Trimming cost V 5 bases and J 2 bases; bases outside gene matches: 7. This CDR3 is built from 16 residues. CDR1 and CDR2 (germline): SGHRS, YFSETQ.

In its sample, this clonotype was seen many times. The J gene is TRBJ2-3, the V gene TRBV12-3 or TRBV12-4; no clear D gene. V was shortened by 2 bases and J by 10 bases, with 13 bases between the two germline ends. CDR3 length equals 13 residues. The CDR3 spells CASSLMAGNAQYF. CDR3 nucleotide sequence: TGTGCCAGCAGTTTAATGGCAGGCAATGCGCAGTATTTT.

In this sample, this clonotype turned up many times. The chain couples TRBV4-3 to TRBJ2-6; D not certain. Germline V gene data show CDR1 as LGHNA and CDR2 as YSLEER. The CDR3 runs to 17 residues. V shed 0 bases and J shed 2 bases, with 11 bases lying between them. The CDR3 sequence: CASSQDSDGTGANVLTF. DNA for the CDR3: TGCGCCAGCAGCCAAGATTCGGATGGAACTGGGGCCAACGTCCTGACTTTC.

This chain links TRBV12-3 or TRBV12-4 with TRBJ1-1; 7 nucleotides agree with TRBD1. The J segment lost 10 bases and the V segment lost 6 bases, leaving 11 bases of the junction unmatched. This CDR3 has 13 residues. CDR3 sequence: CASSRDSGKIAFF. The CDR3, as DNA: TGTGCCAGCAGCCGGGACAGTGGGAAAATAGCTTTCTTT.

At least ten counts were recorded for this clonotype. Written as DNA, the CDR3 is TGTGCCAGCAGCTTGTACCTAGCGATCCACGAGCAGTACTTC. Amino acids: CASSLYLAIHEQYF. This chain uses TRBV5-6 with TRBJ2-7; D might be TRBD2 (6 bases). Trimming stripped 1 base from V and 5 bases from J, with 13 bases between. Looked up from germline, CDR1 is SGHDT and CDR2 is YYEEEE. There are 14 residues in the CDR3.

Turning to this clonotype: A much larger clone differs from this one at a single base, so this may be a read error. J is TRBJ2-1 and V is TRBV5-1, with 9 bases fitting TRBD1. Germline assignment: CDR1 SGHRS and CDR2 YFSETQ. Trimming cost V 3 bases and J 8 bases; bases outside gene matches: 15. The CDR3 is 17 residues long. The CDR3 nucleotides are TGCGCCAGCAGCTCTGCACCGGGACAGGGAAAATGTGATGAGCAGTTCTTC. Protein product: CASSSAPGQGKCDEQFF.

Notes on this clonotype: This may stem from a read error, because a much larger clone lies one nucleotide away. This chain joins TRBV12-3 or TRBV12-4 and TRBJ2-7, with D perhaps matching TRBD1 (6 bases). CDR3 size: 15 residues. The V end was cut by 2 bases, the J end by 7 bases, with 18 bases between. Written as DNA, the CDR3 is TGTGCCAGCAGTTTAAGGGGGATGGGCAACAATGAGCAGTACTTC. Translating gives CASSLRGMGNNEQYF.

In this sample, this clonotype turned up many times. The chain couples TRBV4-3 to TRBJ2-3; 7 bases fit TRBD2. Unmatched junction bases numbered 9, after V lost 2 bases and J lost 4 bases. Germline lookup yields CDR1 LGHNA and CDR2 YSLEER. This CDR3 has 16 amino acids. DNA for the CDR3: TGCGCCAGCAGCCAAAGGCGAGCGGGGACTCCAGATACGCAGTATTTT. Translating it yields CASSQRRAGTPDTQYF.

The sample holds a few counts of this clonotype. This chain uses TRBV5-6 with TRBJ2-5; unclear D gene. From germline, CDR1 is SGHDT and CDR2 YYEEEE. Trimming cost V 0 bases and J 11 bases, with 11 bases left between them. CDR3 size: 12 residues. CDR3: CASSLGMIEQYF. CDR3 nucleotide sequence: TGTGCCAGCAGCTTGGGAATGATTGAGCAGTACTTC.

The chain joins TRBV20-1 to TRBJ2-2; 11 nucleotides match TRBD2. The junction had 2 bases not matched to a gene; V was cut back by 2 bases and J by 6 bases. Germline V gene sequence: CDR1 DFQATT, CDR2 SNEGSKA (reference sequence). The CDR3 has 14 residues. The CDR3, as DNA: TGCAGTGCTAGACCTAGCGGGGGGTCCGGGGAGCTGTTTTTT. Amino acid sequence: CSARPSGGSGELFF.

The chain carries TRBV2 and TRBJ2-1; TRBD2 is a possible D gene (5 bases). The CDR3 is 11 amino acids. Looked up from germline, CDR1 is SNHLY and CDR2 is FYNNEI. Trimming cost V 6 bases and J 9 bases, with 9 bases left between them. In DNA, the CDR3 is TGTGCCAGCAGAGTAGGAGGTGAGCAGTTCTTC. This codes for CASRVGGEQFF.

This clonotype was observed many times. The rearrangement joins TRBV7-6 to TRBJ2-1, with TRBD1 matching over 8 bases. With V trimmed by 1 base and J by 4 bases, 9 bases remained unmatched. The CDR3 is made up of 17 amino acids. Germline CDR1 reads SGHVS; CDR2 reads FNYEAQ. CDR3 in DNA: TGTGCCAGCAGCTTAGGAAGTCAGGGGGCTCTGTACAATGAGCAGTTCTTC. This encodes CASSLGSQGALYNEQFF.

This clonotype was found many times. The chain joins TRBV4-2 to TRBJ2-1; 9 bases align to TRBD2. Trimming at V came to 0 bases and at J to 10 bases, leaving 7 bases not matched to a gene. This CDR3 region has 15 residues. Germline V lookup: CDR1 LGHNA, CDR2 YNFKEQ. In DNA form, the CDR3 reads TGTGCCAGCAGCCAAGATGAGATAGCGGGGGTCGAGCAGTTCTTC. Amino acids: CASSQDEIAGVEQFF.

This clonotype was seen at least ten times. The chain combines TRBV6-2 or TRBV6-3 with TRBJ2-4; perhaps TRBD1 as D (6 bases). The germline V gene encodes CDR1 MNHEY and CDR2 SVGEGT. This CDR3 comprises 15 residues. V lost 5 bases and J 1 base, leaving 12 bases between the germline ends. The CDR3 here is CASSLLQGAKNIQYF. The CDR3 bases are TGTGCCAGCAGTCTCCTTCAGGGGGCCAAAAACATTCAGTACTTC.

This clonotype has just a few counts. The chain joins TRBV20-1 to TRBJ2-1; unclear D gene. CDR3 length: 16 amino acids. Germline lookup yields CDR1 DFQATT and CDR2 SNEGSKA (reference sequence). V gave up 6 bases and J gave up 4 bases, with 22 bases separating them. CDR3 protein: CSAPLSVKLKYNEQFF. The DNA of the CDR3 is TGCAGTGCCCCTTTGAGTGTCAAATTGAAATACAATGAGCAGTTCTTC.

This clonotype was detected a few times. A much larger clonotype is one base distant, so this may be a read error. This chain connects TRBV29-1 to TRBJ1-2; D unclear. Trimming stripped 7 bases from V and 1 base from J, with 10 bases between. The CDR3 runs 12 residues. The germline V gene has CDR1 SQVTM and CDR2 ANQGSEA. DNA for the CDR3: TGCAGCGCGGCGCAGCGTAACTATGGCTACACCTTC. Translating gives CSAAQRNYGYTF.

J is TRBJ1-1 and V is TRBV4-3; the D is unclear. CDR3 size: 15 residues. The V end was cut by 1 base, the J end by 5 bases, with 14 bases between. Per the germline V gene, CDR1 is LGHNA and CDR2 is YSLEER. CDR3 sequence reads: CASSQVVGSRTEAFF. CDR3 DNA: TGCGCCAGCAGCCAAGTGGTTGGGTCCCGAACTGAAGCTTTCTTT.

The rearrangement links TRBV21-1 to TRBJ1-5. TRBV21-1 is a recognized pseudogene. CDR3 length: 16 amino acids. CDR3 bases: TGTGCCAGCAGCAAAGCGCTTTGGGAGAACAATCAGCCCCAGCATTTT. Encoded protein: CASSKALWENNQPQHF.

This clonotype showed up many times. This rearrangement joins TRBV6-2 or TRBV6-3 to TRBJ1-4, with no clear D. The CDR3 extends over 12 amino acids. In germline, CDR1 is MNHEY, CDR2 SVGEGT. V was pared by 6 bases and J by 7 bases, with 9 bases between. CDR3 nucleotide sequence: TGTGCCAGCAGCCCGCCAAGTGAAAAACTGTTTTTT. It yields the protein CASSPPSEKLFF.

A few counts support this clonotype. V gene TRBV7-9 combines with J gene TRBJ1-6; 8 bases are shared with TRBD1. The CDR3 sequence is 15 residues long. V lost 0 bases and J lost 10; bases outside the gene matches: 5. Germline-derived CDR1 and CDR2 are SEHNR and FQNEAQ (reference sequence). Here the CDR3 DNA reads TGTGCCAGCAGCTTAGCTCTGGACAGGGCCTCACCCCTCCACTTT. Protein sequence: CASSLALDRASPLHF.